This T cell receptor beta chain was sequenced for a study of cytomegalovirus exposure and HLA in healthy donors. Looking at the study overall: Earlier sequencing of 150 million to 200 million T cells yielded 120 million or so unique TCR beta sequences. General study findings and limits: Among TCR sequences, most were rare, though some public TCRs appeared in many donors. Highly shared variants forming one cluster were likely a sequencing artifact.

For this clone: What it recognizes is unknown.

The PCR used 60 Vbeta and 13 Jbeta primers. Generated by immunoSEQ multiplex PCR, the TCRdb table keeps only in-frame clones and is missing some. This sample yields some 160,000 clones, of which about three quarters are seen a single time; approximately 6.8% belongs to the top ten. Germline CDR1 LNHDA, CDR2 SQIVND (reference sequence). The CDR3 runs 14 residues. V was clipped by 9 bases and J by 7 bases, with 21 bases between them. V gene TRBV19 combines with J gene TRBJ1-1; possible D gene TRBD1, 5 bases. The sequence was collected from a woman aged 40-49 years in good health and CMV-seropositive. Sequenced material: PBMCs. CDR3 sequence: CASADSLFDGEAFF. CDR3 sequence (DNA): TGTGCCAGCGCCGACAGCCTCTTTGACGGTGAAGCTTTCTTT.